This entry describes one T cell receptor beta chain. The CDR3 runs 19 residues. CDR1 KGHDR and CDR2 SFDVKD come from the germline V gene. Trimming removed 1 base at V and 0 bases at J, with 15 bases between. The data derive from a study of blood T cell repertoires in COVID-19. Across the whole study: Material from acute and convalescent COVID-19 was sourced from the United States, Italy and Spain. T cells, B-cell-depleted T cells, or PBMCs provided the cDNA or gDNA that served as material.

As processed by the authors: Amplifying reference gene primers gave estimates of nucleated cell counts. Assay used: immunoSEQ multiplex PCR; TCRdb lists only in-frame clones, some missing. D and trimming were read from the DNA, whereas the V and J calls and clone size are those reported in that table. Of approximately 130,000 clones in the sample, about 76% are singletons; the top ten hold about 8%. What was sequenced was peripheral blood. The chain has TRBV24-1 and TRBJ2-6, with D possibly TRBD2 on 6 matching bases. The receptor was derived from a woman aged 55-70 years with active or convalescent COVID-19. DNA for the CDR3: TGTGCCACCAGTGATTTCTCCGGGACTCCTGGCTCTGGGGCCAACGTCCTGACTTTC. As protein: CATSDFSGTPGSGANVLTF.